This TCR beta chain comes out of a study of blood T cell repertoires in COVID-19. V shed 1 base and J shed 0 bases, with 7 bases lying between them. The CDR3 covers 15 residues. Germline CDR1 reads LGHNT; CDR2 reads FRNRAP. Here immunoSEQ multiplex PCR was the method, and the copy in TCRdb shows in-frame clones only, minus some. In the table there are approximately 190,000 clones, about four fifths of which are singletons. This TCR derives from a man aged 55 to 70 with acute or convalescent COVID-19. The sequencing input was peripheral blood. The chain is built from TRBV12-5 and TRBJ1-5; D unclear. The CDR3 reads CASGLASYSNQPQHF. The CDR3 DNA reads TGTGCTAGTGGTTTGGCGTCGTATAGCAATCAGCCCCAGCATTTT.